The 11 T cell receptor beta chains in this list originate from one sample, sequenced in a study of T cells expressing NK-cell markers. TCRdb reprocessed the 5' RACE reads and reports one entry per CDR3 protein, with no DNA. This table holds some 190,000 distinct CDR3 sequences. Sequencing used blood T cells: a sorted CD56 or NKG2C T cell subset, CD4+ or CD8+ T cells, or bulk PBMC T cells (not recorded which). The receptors shown here come from a man aged 18 to 69 in good health.

The chain recombines TRBV7-9 with TRBJ1-5; absent DNA, TCRdb's TRBD1 call cannot be checked. This CDR3 has 14 amino acids. CDR1 and CDR2 from the germline V gene are SEHNR and FQNEAQ (reference sequence). CDR3: CASSLGDRGEPQHF.

The rearrangement links TRBV27 to TRBJ2-7; TCRdb gives TRBD1 as the D gene, but with no DNA this cannot be confirmed. In germline, CDR1 is MNHEY, CDR2 SMNVEV (reference sequence). This CDR3 comprises 16 residues. The CDR3 region is CASSLIGQGGTYEQYF.

V usage is TRBV28 and J usage is TRBJ1-5; TCRdb picks TRBD1, but there is no DNA to check that call. CDR1 and CDR2 from the germline V gene are MDHEN and SYDVKM. CDR3 length: 14 amino acids. The CDR3: CASNQDRGYQPQHF.

The rearrangement links TRBV7-9 to TRBJ1-1; without DNA, the TCRdb call of TRBD1 cannot be checked. This CDR3 contains 15 residues. Germline CDR1 is SEHNR and CDR2 is FQNEAQ (reference sequence). The CDR3 here is CASSPIPGTGTEAFF.

The rearrangement uses TRBV10-3 and TRBJ1-5; the TCRdb D gene call, TRBD1, has no DNA to confirm it. Germline-derived CDR1 and CDR2 are ENHRY and SYGVKD. This CDR3 has 19 amino acids. The CDR3 spells CAIGENGQKKAVSNQPQHF.

J is TRBJ1-6 and V is TRBV20-1; TCRdb indicates TRBD1, and absent DNA this call remains unverified. The CDR3 consists of 15 residues. The germline CDR1 and CDR2 sequences are DFQATT and SNEGSKA (reference sequence). This CDR3 reads CSARDLVGQSSPLHF.

This rearrangement joins TRBV11-2 to TRBJ1-5. Per germline, CDR1 SGHAT and CDR2 FQNNGV. This CDR3 is 15 amino acids long. The CDR3 reads CASSLAGSSNQPQHF.

This sequence joins TRBV6-1 and TRBJ2-1; the D gene TCRdb calls, TRBD2, cannot be checked with no DNA. Germline CDR1 reads MNHNS; CDR2 reads SASEGT. The CDR3 sequence is 15 residues long. The CDR3 loop is CASRLSGGDYNEQFF.

CDR3 sequence reads: CASRRAPAEGETQYF. V and J are TRBV6-1 and TRBJ2-5; there is no DNA to check the TCRdb D call of TRBD2. The CDR3 is made up of 15 amino acids. Germline-derived CDR1 and CDR2 are MNHNS and SASEGT.

The chain is built from TRBV5-5 and TRBJ2-5; there is no DNA to check the TCRdb D call of TRBD2. The CDR3 loop spans 16 amino acids. CDR1 is SGHKS, CDR2 YYEKEE, per germline (reference sequence). The CDR3 sequence: CASSLPPGSGQETQYF.

The V gene is TRBV9, the J gene TRBJ2-7; TCRdb reports TRBD2, a call that lacks DNA to check it against. This CDR3 spans 15 amino acids. The germline V gene encodes CDR1 SGDLS and CDR2 YYNGEE. The CDR3 is CASSETPGLPYEQYF.